A selection of T cell receptor beta chains follows, all from one sample in a study of T cell repertoires in cytomegalovirus infection. These receptors lack a known antigen. One entry per CDR3 protein, called by TCRdb with MiXCR from the reads. This sample carries about 570,000 distinct CDR3 sequences, almost 40% of them seen once, and the ten largest clones take 48%. The material sequenced was cultured PBMCs, taken from culture after CMV antigen stimulation. The receptors stem from a human donor in good health (CMV status not recorded). Some clones in this sample may be carry-over from other donors' samples. CDR3s include the opening cysteine and the closing phenylalanine or tryptophan. The order of the fields is CDR3 DNA, CDR3 protein, D gene, V gene, J gene, clone size. The D gene is left open where the match is weak. Not all rows give a size; the values are once, few, many and, for expanded clones, a class.

CDR3 DNA: TGTGCCAGTAGTATAGATGTGAGCGGGGGGGCCACTGAAGCTTTCTTT; CDR3 protein: CASSIDVSGGATEAFF; D gene: .; V gene: TRBV19; J gene: TRBJ1-1; clone size: few
CDR3 DNA: TGCGCCAGCAGCGCGATGACAGGGGGACGGGGAGATACGCAGTATTTT; CDR3 protein: CASSAMTGGRGDTQYF; D gene: TRBD1; V gene: TRBV5-1; J gene: TRBJ2-3; clone size: .
CDR3 DNA: TGTGCCAGCAGCTTATATGGAGGGGTAACTTTCTTT; CDR3 protein: CASSLYGGVTFF; D gene: .; V gene: TRBV7-2; J gene: TRBJ1-1; clone size: .
CDR3 DNA: TGTGCCAGCACCTTAGGGGGGATGGGGGAGACCCAGTACTTC; CDR3 protein: CASTLGGMGETQYF; D gene: .; V gene: TRBV3-1; J gene: TRBJ2-5; clone size: .
CDR3 DNA: TGTGCCAGCAGCCTAGCGACAGGGCGGTACACCGGGGAGCTGTTTTTT; CDR3 protein: CASSLATGRYTGELFF; D gene: .; V gene: TRBV5-4; J gene: TRBJ2-2; clone size: .
CDR3 DNA: TGCAGTGCCAACGAGCGGGTCAATGAGCAGTTCTTC; CDR3 protein: CSANERVNEQFF; D gene: .; V gene: TRBV20-1; J gene: TRBJ2-1; clone size: few
CDR3 DNA: TGTGCCAGCAGCTTAGCCAGACATTTTTCCTACGAGCAGTACTTC; CDR3 protein: CASSLARHFSYEQYF; D gene: .; V gene: TRBV7-8; J gene: TRBJ2-7; clone size: .
CDR3 DNA: TGTGCCAGCACTAAGACTAGCGGAACCTACGAGCAGTACTTC; CDR3 protein: CASTKTSGTYEQYF; D gene: TRBD2; V gene: TRBV6-2/TRBV6-3; J gene: TRBJ2-7; clone size: .
CDR3 DNA: TGTGCCAGCAGGGGGGGGCCTGGGGGAGAGACCCAGTACTTC; CDR3 protein: CASRGGPGGETQYF; D gene: .; V gene: TRBV7-2; J gene: TRBJ2-5; clone size: .
CDR3 DNA: TGCGCCCCGAAGGGACAGGGATTGTTCGAGACCCAGTACTTC; CDR3 protein: CAPKGQGLFETQYF; D gene: TRBD1; V gene: TRBV23-1; J gene: TRBJ2-5; clone size: .
CDR3 DNA: TGTGCCAGCAGCTGGAGGGGGGAGACCCAGTACTTC; CDR3 protein: CASSWRGETQYF; D gene: .; V gene: TRBV7-9; J gene: TRBJ2-5; clone size: few
CDR3 DNA: TGTGCCAGCAGTTCCGGACAGTGGGGGAGTCAGCCCCAGCATTTT; CDR3 protein: CASSSGQWGSQPQHF; D gene: .; V gene: TRBV6-6; J gene: TRBJ1-5; clone size: .
CDR3 DNA: TGTGCCAGCAGCTTAGTCGGGTGGGACGAGACCCAGTACTTC; CDR3 protein: CASSLVGWDETQYF; D gene: .; V gene: TRBV7-2; J gene: TRBJ2-5; clone size: .
CDR3 DNA: TGTGCCAGCAGAAGAGGAGCGGGATATAATGAGCAGTTCTTC; CDR3 protein: CASRRGAGYNEQFF; D gene: TRBD2; V gene: TRBV6-5; J gene: TRBJ2-1; clone size: .
CDR3 DNA: TGTGCCAGCAGCTTAGTAGTTGATTCTGAGCAGTTCTTC; CDR3 protein: CASSLVVDSEQFF; D gene: .; V gene: TRBV7-2; J gene: TRBJ2-1; clone size: .
CDR3 DNA: TGCGCCAGCCGTGAGGGGTTTAATGAAAAACTGTTTTTT; CDR3 protein: CASREGFNEKLFF; D gene: .; V gene: TRBV4-1; J gene: TRBJ1-4; clone size: .